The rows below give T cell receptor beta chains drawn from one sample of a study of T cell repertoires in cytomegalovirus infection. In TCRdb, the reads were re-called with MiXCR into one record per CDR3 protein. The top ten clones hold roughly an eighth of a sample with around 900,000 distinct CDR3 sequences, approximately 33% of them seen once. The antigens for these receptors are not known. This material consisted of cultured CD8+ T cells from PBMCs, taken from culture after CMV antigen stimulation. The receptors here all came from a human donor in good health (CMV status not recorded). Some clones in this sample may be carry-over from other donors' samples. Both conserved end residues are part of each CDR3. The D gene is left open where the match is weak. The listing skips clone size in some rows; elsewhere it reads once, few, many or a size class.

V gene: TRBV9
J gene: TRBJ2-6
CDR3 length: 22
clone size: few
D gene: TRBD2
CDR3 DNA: TGTGCCAGCAGCGTAGCCCTCCGGCGGGGAGGGCTTAGGGACTCTGGGGCCAACGTCCTGACTTTC
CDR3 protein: CASSVALRRGGLRDSGANVLTF

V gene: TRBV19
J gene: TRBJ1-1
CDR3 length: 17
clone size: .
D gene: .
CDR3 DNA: TGTGCCAGTAGTACCTTACCCCTTGACGGGTTGAACACTGAAGCTTTCTTT
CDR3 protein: CASSTLPLDGLNTEAFF

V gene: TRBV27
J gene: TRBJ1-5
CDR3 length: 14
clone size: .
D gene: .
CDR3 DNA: TGTGCCAGCAGTCGCAAGGGGCGGAATCAGCCCCAGCATTTT
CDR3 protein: CASSRKGRNQPQHF

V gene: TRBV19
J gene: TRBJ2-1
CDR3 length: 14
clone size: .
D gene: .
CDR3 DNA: TGTGCCAGTAGGGGGCGGGGCCCCTACAATGAGCAGTTCTTC
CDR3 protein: CASRGRGPYNEQFF

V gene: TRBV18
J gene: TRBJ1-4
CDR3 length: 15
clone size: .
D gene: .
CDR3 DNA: TGTGCCAGCTCACCAAAGACCGGGGATAATGAAAAACTGTTTTTT
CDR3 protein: CASSPKTGDNEKLFF

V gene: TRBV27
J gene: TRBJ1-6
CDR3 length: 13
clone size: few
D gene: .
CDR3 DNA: TGTGCCAGCAGCCTAGGGGCGAGGTCACCCCTCCACTTT
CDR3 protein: CASSLGARSPLHF

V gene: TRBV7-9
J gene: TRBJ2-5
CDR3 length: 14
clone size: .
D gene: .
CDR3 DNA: TGTGCCAGCAGTCCTACCGAGGACCGAGAGACCCAGTACTTC
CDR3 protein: CASSPTEDRETQYF

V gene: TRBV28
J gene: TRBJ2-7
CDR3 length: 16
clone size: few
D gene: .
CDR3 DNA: TGTGCCAGCAGTTTTATAACCAGGGGTAGCTCCTACGAGCAGTACTTC
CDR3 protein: CASSFITRGSSYEQYF

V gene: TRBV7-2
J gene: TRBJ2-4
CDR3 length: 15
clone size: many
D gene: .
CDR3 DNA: TGTGCCAGCAGCTTGTTTGTCGGGGGAATGGACATTCAGTACTTC
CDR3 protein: CASSLFVGGMDIQYF

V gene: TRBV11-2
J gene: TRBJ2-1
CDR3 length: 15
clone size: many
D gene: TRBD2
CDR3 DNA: TGTGCCAGCAGCTTCACTAGCGGGGGGGCAAATGAGCAGTTCTTC
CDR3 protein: CASSFTSGGANEQFF

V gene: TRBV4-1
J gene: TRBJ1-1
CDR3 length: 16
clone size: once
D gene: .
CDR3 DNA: TGCGCCAGCAGCCAATTGGGCAAAGGAGCCCTCCTTGAAGCTTTCTTT
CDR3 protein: CASSQLGKGALLEAFF

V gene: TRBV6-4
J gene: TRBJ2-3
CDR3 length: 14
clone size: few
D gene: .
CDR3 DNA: TGTGCCAGCAGTTGGGGGGCCGAGACAGATACGCAGTATTTT
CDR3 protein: CASSWGAETDTQYF

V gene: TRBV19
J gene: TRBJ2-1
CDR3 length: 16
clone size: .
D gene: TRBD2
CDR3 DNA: TGTGTCAGTAGTATATTGGGGACTAGCGGGGGAGATGAGCAGTTCTTC
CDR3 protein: CVSSILGTSGGDEQFF

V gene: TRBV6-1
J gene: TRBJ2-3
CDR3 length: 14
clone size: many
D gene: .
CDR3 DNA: TGTGCCAGCAGTGAAGATCTACGGGCAGATACGCAGTATTTT
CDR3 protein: CASSEDLRADTQYF

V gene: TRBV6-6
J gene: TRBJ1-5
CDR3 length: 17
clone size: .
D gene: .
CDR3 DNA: TGTGCCAGCAGTCGTGGGGGGGCTGGGGGTAGCAATCAGCCCCAGCATTTT
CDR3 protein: CASSRGGAGGSNQPQHF

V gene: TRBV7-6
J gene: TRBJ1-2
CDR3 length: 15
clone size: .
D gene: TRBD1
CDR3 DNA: TGTGCCAGCAGCATCACAGGGGGAACTAACTATGGCTACACCTTC
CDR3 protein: CASSITGGTNYGYTF

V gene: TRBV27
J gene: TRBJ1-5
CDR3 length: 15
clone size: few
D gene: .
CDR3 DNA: TGTGCCACCCTCCCAGAGGGGCGCGGGGATCAGCCCCAGCATTTT
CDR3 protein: CATLPEGRGDQPQHF

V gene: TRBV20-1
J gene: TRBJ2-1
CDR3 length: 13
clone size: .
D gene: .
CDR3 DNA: TGCAGTGCTCAGGGAGCGGCCTACAATGAGCAGTTCTTC
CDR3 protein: CSAQGAAYNEQFF

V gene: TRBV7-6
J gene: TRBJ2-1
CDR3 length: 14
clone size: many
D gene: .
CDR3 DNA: TGTGCCAGCAGCTTAACGCTGGAGAACAATGAGCAGTTCTTC
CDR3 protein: CASSLTLENNEQFF

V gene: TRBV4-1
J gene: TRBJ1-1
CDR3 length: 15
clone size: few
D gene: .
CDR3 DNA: TGCGCCAGCAGCCAATCCCGGGCTAGTAACACTGAAGCTTTCTTT
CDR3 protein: CASSQSRASNTEAFF

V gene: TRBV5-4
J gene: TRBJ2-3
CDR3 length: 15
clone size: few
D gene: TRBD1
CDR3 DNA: TGTGCCAGCAGCACCGGGACAGAAGTAACAGATACGCAGTATTTT
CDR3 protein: CASSTGTEVTDTQYF

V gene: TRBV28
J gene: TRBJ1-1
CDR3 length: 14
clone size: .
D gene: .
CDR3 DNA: TGTGCCAGCAGTGGGGTGGGGGAATTCCCTGAAGCTTTCTTT
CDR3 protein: CASSGVGEFPEAFF

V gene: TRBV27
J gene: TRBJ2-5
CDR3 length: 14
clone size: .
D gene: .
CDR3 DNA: TGTGCCAGCACCGGGGGCCTCTCCCAAGAGACCCAGTACTTC
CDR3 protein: CASTGGLSQETQYF

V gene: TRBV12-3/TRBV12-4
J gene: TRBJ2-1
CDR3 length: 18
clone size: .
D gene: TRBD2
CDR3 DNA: TGTGCCAGCAGCCCGGGACTAGCGGGGGAAATCCCCTACAATGAGCAGTTCTTC
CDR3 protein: CASSPGLAGEIPYNEQFF

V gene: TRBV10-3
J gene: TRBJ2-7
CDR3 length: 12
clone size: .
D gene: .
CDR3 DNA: TGTGCCATCCGGGACGGCTCCTACGAGCAGTACTTC
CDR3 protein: CAIRDGSYEQYF

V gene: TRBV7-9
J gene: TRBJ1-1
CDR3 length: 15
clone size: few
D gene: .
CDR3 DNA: TGTGCCAGCACCCCCATCACAACCATGAACACTGAAGCTTTCTTT
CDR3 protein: CASTPITTMNTEAFF

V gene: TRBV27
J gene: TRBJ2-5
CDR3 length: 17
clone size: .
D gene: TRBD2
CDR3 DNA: TGTGCCAGCAACCTCCCGAGCGGGGGCCTCGAACAAGAGACCCAGTACTTC
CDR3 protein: CASNLPSGGLEQETQYF

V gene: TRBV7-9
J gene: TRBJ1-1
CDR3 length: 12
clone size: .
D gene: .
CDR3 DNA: TGTGCCAGCAGGAAAGGGAGCTCTGAAGCTTTCTTT
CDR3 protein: CASRKGSSEAFF

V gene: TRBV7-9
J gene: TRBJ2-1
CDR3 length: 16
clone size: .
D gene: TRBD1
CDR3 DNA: TGTGCCAGCAGTCACAGGGGGGTTCCCTCCGACGATGAGCAGTTCTTC
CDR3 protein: CASSHRGVPSDDEQFF

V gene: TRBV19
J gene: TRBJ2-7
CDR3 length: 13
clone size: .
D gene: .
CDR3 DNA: TGTGTCAGTAGCCATCCGGGGACCTACGAGCAGTACTTC
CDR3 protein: CVSSHPGTYEQYF

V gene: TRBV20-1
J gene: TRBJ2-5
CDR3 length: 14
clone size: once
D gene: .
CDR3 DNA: TGCAGTGCCATCGAGCTGACGTTAGAAGAGACCCAGTACTTC
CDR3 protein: CSAIELTLEETQYF

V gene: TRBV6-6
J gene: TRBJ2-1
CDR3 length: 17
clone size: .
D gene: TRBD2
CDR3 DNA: TGTGCCAGCAGTTACTCGGTTGTTAGCGGGGGATCCAATGAGCAGTTCTTC
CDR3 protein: CASSYSVVSGGSNEQFF

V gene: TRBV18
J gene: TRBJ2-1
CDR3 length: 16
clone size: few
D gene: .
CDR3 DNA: TGTGCCAGCTCACCCCCGGGTGATAAGAGCTACAATGAGCAGTTCTTC
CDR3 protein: CASSPPGDKSYNEQFF

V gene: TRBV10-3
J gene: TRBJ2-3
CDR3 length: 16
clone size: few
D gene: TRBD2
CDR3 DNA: TGTGCCATCAGTGAGACTAGCGGGGCATACACAGATACGCAGTATTTT
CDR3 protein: CAISETSGAYTDTQYF

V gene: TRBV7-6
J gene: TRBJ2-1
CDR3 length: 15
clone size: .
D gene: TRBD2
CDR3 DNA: TGTGCTAGCAGCTTTAGCGGGACAAGATACAATGAGCAGTTCTTC
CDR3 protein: CASSFSGTRYNEQFF

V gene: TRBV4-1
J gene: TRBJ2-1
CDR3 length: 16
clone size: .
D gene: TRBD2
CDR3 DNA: TGCGCCAGCAGCCAAACTAGCGGGGGGCCGGGTAATGAGCAGTTCTTC
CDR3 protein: CASSQTSGGPGNEQFF

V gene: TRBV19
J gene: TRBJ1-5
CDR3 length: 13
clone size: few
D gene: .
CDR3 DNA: TGTGCCAGTAGTATAGTTGGGGAGCAGCCCCAGCATTTT
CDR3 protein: CASSIVGEQPQHF

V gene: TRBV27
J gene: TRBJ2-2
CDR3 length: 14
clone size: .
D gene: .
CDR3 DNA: TGTGTCAGCAGTTTAACAGGGTACACCGGGGAGCTGTTTTTT
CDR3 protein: CVSSLTGYTGELFF

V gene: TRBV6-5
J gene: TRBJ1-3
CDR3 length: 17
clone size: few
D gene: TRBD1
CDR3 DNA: TGTGCCAGCAGTTTGATTCCGGGACAGGGGACTGGAAACACCATATATTTT
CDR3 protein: CASSLIPGQGTGNTIYF

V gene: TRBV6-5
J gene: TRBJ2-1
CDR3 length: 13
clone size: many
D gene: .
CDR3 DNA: TGTGCCAGCAGTTACTCCGGGTACAATGAGCAGTTCTTC
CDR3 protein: CASSYSGYNEQFF

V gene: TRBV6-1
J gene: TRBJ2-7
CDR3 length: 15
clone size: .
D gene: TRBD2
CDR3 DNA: TGTGCCAGCAGTGAACTGCTAGCGGGGATTTACGAGCAGTACTTC
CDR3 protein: CASSELLAGIYEQYF

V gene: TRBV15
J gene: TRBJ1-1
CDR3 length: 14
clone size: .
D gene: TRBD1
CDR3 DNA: TGTGCCACCCGGCAGGGGGGGTCAAACACTGAAGCTTTCTTT
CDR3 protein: CATRQGGSNTEAFF

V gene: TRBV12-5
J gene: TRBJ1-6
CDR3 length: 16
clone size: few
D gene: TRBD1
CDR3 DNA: TGTGCTAGTGGTGGACAGGAGGTAGCGTACGGAGGGGCCCTCCACTTT
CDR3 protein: CASGGQEVAYGGALHF

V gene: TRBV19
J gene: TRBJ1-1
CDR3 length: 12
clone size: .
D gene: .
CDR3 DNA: TGTGCCAGTAGCGTAATCGGGGCTGAAGCTTTCTTT
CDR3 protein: CASSVIGAEAFF

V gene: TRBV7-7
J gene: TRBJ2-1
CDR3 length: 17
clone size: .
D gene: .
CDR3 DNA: TGTGCTAGCAGCTTAGGACTAACCCGTGCCCCCTACAATGAGCAGTTCTTC
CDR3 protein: CASSLGLTRAPYNEQFF

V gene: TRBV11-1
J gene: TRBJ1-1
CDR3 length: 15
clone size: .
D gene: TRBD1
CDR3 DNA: TGTGCCAGCAGCTTATGGGCCACAGGGGGCACTGAAGCTTTCTTT
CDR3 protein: CASSLWATGGTEAFF

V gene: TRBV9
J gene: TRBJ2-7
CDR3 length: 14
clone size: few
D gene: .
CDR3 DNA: TGTGCCAGCAGCGCAGGGATTAGCTCCTACGAGCAGTACTTC
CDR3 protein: CASSAGISSYEQYF

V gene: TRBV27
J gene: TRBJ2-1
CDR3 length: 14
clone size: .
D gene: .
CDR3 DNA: TGTGCCAGCAGTCTGTCGATTGATTATGGGGAGCAGTTCTTC
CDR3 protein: CASSLSIDYGEQFF

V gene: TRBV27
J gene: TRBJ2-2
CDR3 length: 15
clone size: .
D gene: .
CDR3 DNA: TGTGCCAGCAGTTTAGGATGGGGGAACACCGGGGAGCTGTTTTTT
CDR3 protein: CASSLGWGNTGELFF

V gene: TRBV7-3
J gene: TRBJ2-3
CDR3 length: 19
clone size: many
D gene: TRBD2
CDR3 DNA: TGTGCCAGCAGCCCATATCTTGGACTAGCGGGGGGGCCGACAGATACGCAGTATTTT
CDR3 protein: CASSPYLGLAGGPTDTQYF

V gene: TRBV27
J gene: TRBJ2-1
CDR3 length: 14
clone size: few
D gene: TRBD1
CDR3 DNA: TGTGCCAGCAGTCCAGGGACAGGCTGGAATGAGCAGTTCTTC
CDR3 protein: CASSPGTGWNEQFF

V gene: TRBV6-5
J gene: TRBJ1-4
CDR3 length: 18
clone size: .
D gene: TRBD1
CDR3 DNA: TGTGCCAGCAGTTACTCCAGCCTCCGACAGGGAGTCTGGGAAAAACTGTTTTTT
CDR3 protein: CASSYSSLRQGVWEKLFF

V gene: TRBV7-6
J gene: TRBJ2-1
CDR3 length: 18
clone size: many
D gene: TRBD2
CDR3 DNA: TGTGCCAGCAGCCGACTAGCGGGGGGGAGTAGCTCCTACAATGAGCAGTTCTTC
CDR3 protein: CASSRLAGGSSSYNEQFF